This T cell receptor (beta chain) was captured in a study of shared clonotypes between healthy human individuals. Background on the study: Two women and a few men aged 18 to 49 served as donors.

The CDR3 sequence is 14 residues long. From germline, CDR1 is MNHEY and CDR2 SVGAGI. The V gene lost 5 bases and the J gene lost 8 bases, with 18 bases spanning the gap. In the naive CD8 group, cells lacked CD45RO and were positively selected for CCR7, so terminally differentiated effector memory CD45RA+ cells were left out. The donors, healthy adults who were HIV-negative, had experienced no recent acute infections or vaccinations. Comment on this clone: The antigen remains undetermined.

The study, taken as a whole, reports: Generally, naive subsets came out with larger estimated richness than memory subsets.

Assay: immunoSEQ multiplex PCR; the TCRdb copy retains only in-frame clones and omits some. The table has about 590,000 clones, just under 97% seen once. This clonotype was obtained from a woman aged 30 to 39 in good health. This chain connects TRBV6-5 to TRBJ1-1; the D gene is possibly TRBD1 (5 bases). The sequencing input was naive CD8+ T cells sorted from blood. CDR3 amino acids: CASSPSEGTREAFF. DNA for the CDR3: TGTGCCAGCAGTCCCTCCGAGGGGACTCGGGAAGCTTTCTTT.